These 21 T cell receptor beta chains were all obtained from the same sample, sequenced in a study of monozygotic twins with inflammatory bowel disease. TCRdb derives one entry per CDR3 protein from the 5' RACE reads, leaving out DNA. This sample lists around 150,000 distinct CDR3 sequences; its ten largest clones have roughly 2.3%. Source material: blood. The receptors shown here come from a human donor with ulcerative colitis or Crohn's disease, or a healthy co-twin of an affected twin (not recorded which).

This sequence joins TRBV20-1 and TRBJ1-5; TCRdb returns TRBD1, unconfirmable since there is no DNA. Germline-derived CDR1 and CDR2 are DFQATT and SNEGSKA (reference sequence). This CDR3 contains 14 residues. CDR3 sequence reads: CSARVGTGYQPQHF.

The CDR3 reads CSATPDRDSPLHF. The genes are TRBV20-1 and TRBJ1-6; the D call of TRBD1 rests on TCRdb alone, since no DNA is present to check it. Looked up from germline, CDR1 is DFQATT and CDR2 is SNEGSKA (reference sequence). This CDR3 has 13 residues.

The genes are TRBV25-1 and TRBJ1-2. The germline gives CDR1 MGHDK, CDR2 SYGVNS. The CDR3 length is 13 residues. CDR3 sequence: CASREGYNYGYTF.

This chain connects TRBV6-1 to TRBJ2-1; TCRdb's D call, TRBD1, is unchecked because there is no DNA. CDR1 and CDR2 from the germline V gene are MNHNS and SASEGT. The CDR3 length is 15 residues. The CDR3 region is CASSRVGDSYNEQFF.

V is TRBV19 and J is TRBJ2-1. Germline V gives CDR1 LNHDA, CDR2 SQIVND (reference sequence). CDR3 length: 15 residues. The CDR3 loop reads CASSIDFAIHNEQFF.

The V and J genes are TRBV9 and TRBJ2-5. The CDR3 is 13 residues long. Germline V gene data show CDR1 as SGDLS and CDR2 as YYNGEE. The CDR3: CASSAGLLETQYF.

This rearrangement joins TRBV14 to TRBJ1-1. Per the germline V gene, CDR1 is SGHDN and CDR2 is FVKESK. This CDR3 is built from 13 residues. This chain's CDR3 is CASSLHLGFEAFF.

V gene TRBV7-9 combines with J gene TRBJ1-5. The CDR3 length is 16 residues. Per the germline V gene, CDR1 is SEHNR and CDR2 is FQNEAQ (reference sequence). The CDR3 reads CASSLVWGNRHQPQHF.

CDR3 amino acids: CASSLGPSSYEQYF. The V gene is TRBV7-2, the J gene TRBJ2-7. Germline CDR1 SGHTA, CDR2 FQGNSA. The CDR3 contains 14 residues.

The rearrangement links TRBV7-8 to TRBJ2-1; the D call of TRBD2 rests on TCRdb alone, since no DNA is present to check it. The CDR3 runs to 16 residues. CDR1 is SGHVS and CDR2 is FQNEAQ in the germline V gene. CDR3 protein: CASSSRLAGIVNEQFF.

V usage is TRBV12-3 or TRBV12-4 and J usage is TRBJ1-2. The CDR3 is 13 residues long. CDR3 amino acids: CASSLGRVGGYTF.

The rearrangement uses TRBV7-8 and TRBJ2-7; the TCRdb call, TRBD1, lacks DNA for checking. Germline V gene data show CDR1 as SGHVS and CDR2 as FQNEAQ. This CDR3 contains 16 residues. The chain's CDR3 is CASSLSRGSGAYEQYF. The whole variable domain, filled in from reference TRBV7-8 and TRBJ2-7, reads GAGVSQSPRYKVAKRGQDVALRCDPISGHVSLFWYQQALGQGPEFLTYFQNEAQLDKSGLPSDRFFAERPEGSVSTLKIQRTQQEDSAVYLCASSLSRGSGAYEQYFGPGTRLTVT.

This chain links TRBV7-9 with TRBJ2-5. Germline CDR1 is SEHNR and CDR2 is FQNEAQ (reference sequence). This CDR3 contains 13 residues. CDR3 amino acids: CASSFPAQETQYF. The full variable domain, with the rest looked up from reference TRBV7-9 and TRBJ2-5, is DTGVSQNPRHKITKRGQNVTFRCDPISEHNRLYWYRQTLGQGPEFLTYFQNEAQLEKSRLLSDRFSAERPKGSFSTLEIQRTEQGDSAMYLCASSFPAQETQYFGPGTRLLVL.

The rearrangement links TRBV5-6 to TRBJ2-7; TCRdb returns TRBD1, unconfirmable since there is no DNA. The CDR3 extends over 12 amino acids. CDR1 SGHDT and CDR2 YYEEEE come from the germline V gene. CDR3 in amino acids: CASSLQGDEQYF. Supplemented by reference TRBV5-6 and TRBJ2-7, the full variable domain reads DAGVTQSPTHLIKTRGQQVTLRCSPKSGHDTVSWYQQALGQGPQFIFQYYEEEERQRGNFPDRFSGHQFPNYSSELNVNALLLGDSALYLCASSLQGDEQYFGPGTRLTVT.

The gene calls are TRBV14 and TRBJ2-7; TCRdb's D call, TRBD1, is unchecked because there is no DNA. Per germline, CDR1 SGHDN and CDR2 FVKESK. The CDR3 runs to 19 residues. This CDR3 is CASRKRRKGNLGQAYEQYF.

This chain links TRBV10-3 with TRBJ1-6; TCRdb proposes TRBD1, but this gene call is untestable without DNA. Germline assignment: CDR1 ENHRY and CDR2 SYGVKD. The CDR3 loop spans 14 amino acids. The CDR3 spells CAISNRPQDSPLHF.

The V and J genes are TRBV7-6 and TRBJ1-1. This CDR3 comprises 16 residues. Germline values: CDR1 SGHVS, CDR2 FNYEAQ. CDR3 protein: CASSLVPSLRDTEAFF.

The chain has TRBV2 and TRBJ2-7; as DNA is missing, the TRBD1 call by TCRdb cannot be tested. Germline V gene lookup returns CDR1 SNHLY and CDR2 FYNNEI. CDR3 length: 13 amino acids. The CDR3 sequence is CASSDKGRGEQYF.

The gene calls are TRBV21-1 and TRBJ2-5; no DNA is available, so the TRBD1 call from TCRdb remains unchecked. TRBV21-1 is a pseudogene locus. The CDR3 length is 16 residues. The CDR3 spells CASSKAEAGGEETQYF.

The J gene is TRBJ2-7, the V gene TRBV29-1; TCRdb lists TRBD1, though no DNA is available to test this call. The germline gives CDR1 SQVTM, CDR2 ANQGSEA. The CDR3 covers 12 residues. The CDR3 protein is CSVGGGLIEQYF.

The V and J genes are TRBV12-3 or TRBV12-4 and TRBJ1-5. The CDR3 extends over 15 amino acids. This CDR3 reads CASSLARGEGQPQHF.